This T cell receptor (beta chain) was sequenced for a study of vaccination and CD4 T cells after COVID-19. Study-wide points: Median counts of SARS-CoV-2-reactive clonotypes increased from about 20 to 38; this difference was not significant.

The treatment is: roughly nine-day PBMC culture with coronavirus spike peptide pools or control peptides (ViraFEST assay). Germline-derived CDR1 and CDR2 are MGHDK and SYGVNS. CDR3 length equals 14 residues. Trimming shortened V by 6 bases and J by 3 bases, and 12 bases separated the two germline ends. Sequencing of the DNA from cultured CD4+ T cells was carried out with the Oncomine TCR Beta short-read assay. TCRdb used MiXCR to reprocess the PCR reads, holding one entry per CDR3 protein. The table includes 9,000 to 13,000 distinct CDR3 sequences, less than 30% detected once. Relative to its sample, this clonotype is medium-sized. Its matching antigen is unknown.

The chain joins TRBV25-1 to TRBJ1-5; D gene unclear. Sequences were derived from CD4+ T cells from blood, cultured in vitro, sampled after SARS-CoV-2 vaccination. The origin of this receptor is a human donor who had recovered from COVID-19. The CDR3 DNA reads TGTGCCAGCAGCAGGCCAGGCTTCAATCAGCCCCAGCATTTT. Translating it yields CASSRPGFNQPQHF.